One and the same sample provided the 31 T cell receptor beta chains below, sequenced in a study of blood T cell repertoires in COVID-19. Profiled with immunoSEQ multiplex PCR; TCRdb holds only in-frame clones, not every one. The table has about 250,000 clones, around 88% seen once. Sample: peripheral blood. All receptors come from a woman in her thirties with COVID-19, enrolled during active disease.

The chain combines TRBV5-4 with TRBJ1-2; D unresolved. The CDR3 spans 11 residues. Germline loops: CDR1 SGHNT, CDR2 YYREEE (reference sequence). V was pared by 4 bases and J by 9 bases, with 10 bases between. In DNA, the CDR3 is TGTGCCAGCAGCCTGCAGAGGAGCTACACCTTC. This encodes CASSLQRSYTF.

The V gene is TRBV6-6, the J gene TRBJ2-1, with TRBD2 matching over 7 bases. Looked up from germline, CDR1 is MNHNY and CDR2 is SVGAGI (reference sequence). This CDR3 is 15 amino acids long. The V segment lost 7 bases and the J segment 6 bases; nucleotides outside the gene matches: 12. The chain's CDR3 is CASTSGREFINEQFF. CDR3 in DNA: TGTGCCAGCACCTCAGGGAGGGAATTTATCAATGAGCAGTTCTTC.

J is TRBJ2-1 and V is TRBV29-1; 7 bases match TRBD2. J gave up 0 bases and V 1 base, and 12 bases lay outside the gene matches. CDR3 length: 18 amino acids. CDR1 and CDR2 (germline): SQVTM, ANQGSEA. As DNA, the CDR3 is TGCAGCGTTGAAGGATTGGCTAGCGGAGGGAGCTCCTACAATGAGCAGTTCTTC. Translation: CSVEGLASGGSSYNEQFF.

J is TRBJ1-6 and V is TRBV19; 7 nucleotides match TRBD1. The ends lost 5 bases at V and 10 bases at J; junction bases unmatched: 17. Looked up from germline, CDR1 is LNHDA and CDR2 is SQIVND (reference sequence). This CDR3 contains 17 residues. This chain's CDR3 is CASSPHYRGRRESPLHF. The CDR3 DNA reads TGTGCCAGTAGTCCCCACTACAGGGGACGTCGGGAATCACCCCTCCACTTT.

The genes are TRBV13 and TRBJ1-1; D is uncertain. CDR3 length: 13 amino acids. The germline CDR1 and CDR2 sequences are PRHDT and FYEKMQ (reference sequence). V was pared by 0 bases and J by 5 bases, with 7 bases between. CDR3 in DNA: TGTGCCAGCAGCTTAGGACGGGGTACTGAAGCTTTCTTT. Translation: CASSLGRGTEAFF.

This chain uses TRBV27 with TRBJ2-4; tentatively, D is TRBD2 (5 bases). Germline CDR1 is MNHEY and CDR2 is SMNVEV (reference sequence). The V end lost 2 bases, the J end lost 7 bases, and 9 bases lay between the germline ends. CDR3 length: 13 residues. CDR3: CASSLNRGNIQYF. The CDR3 DNA sequence: TGTGCCAGCAGTTTAAATCGAGGGAACATTCAGTACTTC.

J is TRBJ2-4 and V is TRBV15; TRBD1 matches 7 bases. After removal of 5 bases from V and 0 bases from J, the junction contained 4 bases not matched to a gene. There are 15 residues in the CDR3. In germline, CDR1 is LNHNV, CDR2 YYDKDF (reference sequence). This chain's CDR3 is CATSARTGAKNIQYF. CDR3 sequence (DNA): TGTGCCACCAGCGCCCGGACAGGAGCCAAAAACATTCAGTACTTC.

Details on this clone: Without the conserved terminal phenylalanine or tryptophan, this CDR3 likely stems from a read error. The DNA is left out, because the CDR3 cannot be placed on it with certainty; the CDR3 is given as TCRdb lists it. CDR3 residues: CASSQGFPTGYT. The chain links TRBV3-1 (or the pseudogene TRBV3-2) to TRBJ1-1; TRBD1, the table's D call, lacks a check against the DNA. The CDR3 is 12 residues long, ends included. Germline-derived CDR1 and CDR2 are LGHDT and YNNKEL (reference sequence).

The chain couples TRBV11-2 to TRBJ2-3; D unclear. V was pared by 3 bases and J by 2 bases, with 6 bases between. The V gene's germline CDR1 is SGHAT and CDR2 FQNNGV. This CDR3 spans 13 amino acids. The CDR3 sequence is CASSFGPTDTQYF. The CDR3 DNA follows: TGTGCCAGCAGCTTCGGTCCCACAGATACGCAGTATTTT.

The chain has TRBV6-5 and TRBJ1-5, with D possibly TRBD1 on 6 matching bases. CDR3 length: 14 residues. Per germline, CDR1 MNHEY and CDR2 SVGAGI. Deletions cut 7 bases from V and 3 bases from J, with 13 bases between. Written as DNA, the CDR3 is TGTGCCAGCAAACAGGGAACAGACAATCAGCCCCAGCATTTT. Its protein product is CASKQGTDNQPQHF.

V gene TRBV27 combines with J gene TRBJ2-2; TRBD2 agrees at 13 bases. The CDR3 sequence is 19 residues long. V trimming: 5 bases; J trimming: 0 bases; junction bases outside the gene matches: 9. Germline V gives CDR1 MNHEY, CDR2 SMNVEV (reference sequence). CDR3 nucleotides: TGTGCCAGCAGTCCTATAGGACTAGCGGGAGTTCCGAACACCGGGGAGCTGTTTTTT. Translation: CASSPIGLAGVPNTGELFF.

V is TRBV24-1 and J is TRBJ2-7, with 11 nucleotides matching TRBD1. J was trimmed by 5 bases and V by 3 bases; bases with no gene match: 5. The CDR3 has 15 amino acids. Germline assignment: CDR1 KGHDR and CDR2 SFDVKD. CDR3 nucleotides: TGTGCCACCAGTGATCCGGGACAGGGGGACAACGAGCAGTACTTC. Translation: CATSDPGQGDNEQYF.

The chain couples TRBV30 to TRBJ2-2; tentative D call: TRBD1 (6 bases). The CDR3 length is 17 residues. The V gene lost 0 bases and the J gene lost 4 bases, with 18 bases spanning the gap. CDR1 and CDR2 (germline): GTSNPN, SVGIG (reference sequence). The CDR3 nucleotides read TGTGCCTGGAGTGTAAGCCGGCAGGGGATTGCCACCGGGGAGCTGTTTTTT. Protein sequence: CAWSVSRQGIATGELFF.

This clone showed up just a few times. CDR3 bases: TGCGCCAGCAGCCAAGGCGCAGGGGGTTCACCCCTCCACTTT. Translating it yields CASSQGAGGSPLHF. The chain couples TRBV4-3 to TRBJ1-6, with TRBD1 matching 7 bases. Germline CDR1 reads LGHNA; CDR2 reads YSLEER. This CDR3 has 14 amino acids. V lost 1 base to trimming and J lost 9 bases; unmatched junction nucleotides: 3.

J is TRBJ2-3 and V is TRBV19; 9 nucleotides line up with TRBD1. V lost 8 bases, J lost 1 base, and 7 bases stayed unmatched. The CDR3 is made up of 15 amino acids. In germline, CDR1 is LNHDA, CDR2 SQIVND (reference sequence). CDR3: CASATRTGGTDTQYF. Here the CDR3 DNA reads TGTGCCAGTGCAACAAGGACAGGGGGCACAGATACGCAGTATTTT.

The rearrangement joins TRBV29-1 to TRBJ1-1, with a tentative D call TRBD1 (5 bases). Germline values: CDR1 SQVTM, CDR2 ANQGSEA. V lost 6 bases to trimming and J lost 7 bases, with 15 bases between them. This CDR3 has 12 residues. CDR3 bases: TGCAGCGTCGCCAGACAGATTGATGAAGCTTTCTTT. This gives the protein CSVARQIDEAFF.

The rearrangement joins TRBV11-3 to TRBJ2-7; TRBD1 is a possible D gene (5 bases). Germline lookup yields CDR1 SGHNT and CDR2 YENEEA. The CDR3 loop spans 14 amino acids. V was cut by 2 bases and J by 1 base, with 9 bases left in between. As DNA, the CDR3 is TGTGCCAGCAGCTTATATAAGGGGTCCTACGAGCAGTACGTC. It encodes CASSLYKGSYEQYV.

This chain connects TRBV19 to TRBJ1-4; 10 bases are shared with TRBD1. CDR3 length: 15 amino acids. CDR1 and CDR2 (germline): LNHDA, SQIVND (reference sequence). The V gene end was trimmed by 6 bases and the J gene end by 8 bases; junction bases not matched to a gene: 9. In DNA form, the CDR3 reads TGTGCCAGTAGGTTACCGGGACAGGGGACAGAAAAACTGTTTTTT. Its translation is CASRLPGQGTEKLFF.

This chain joins TRBV3-1 (or the pseudogene TRBV3-2) and TRBJ1-5; the D is unclear. CDR1 is LGHDT and CDR2 is YNNKEL in the germline V gene (reference sequence). The CDR3 totals 13 residues. Trimming removed 3 bases at V and 2 bases at J, with 5 bases between. The CDR3 protein is CASSQSGNQPQHF. The CDR3 DNA is TGTGCCAGCAGCCAGAGTGGCAATCAGCCCCAGCATTTT.

This sequence joins TRBV4-2 and TRBJ2-5; TRBD2 is a possible D gene (6 bases). The CDR3 is made up of 17 amino acids. Between the trimmed V and J ends, which lost 0 bases and 0 bases, there was a span of 14 bases. Germline loops: CDR1 LGHNA, CDR2 YNFKEQ. DNA for the CDR3: TGTGCCAGCAGCCAAGATCACGAGGAGGGGTACCAAGAGACCCAGTACTTC. Its translation is CASSQDHEEGYQETQYF.

The genes are TRBV6-5 and TRBJ1-3; D gene uncertain. V was clipped by 4 bases and J by 0 bases, with 10 bases between them. This CDR3 region has 15 residues. Germline CDR1 is MNHEY and CDR2 is SVGAGI. The CDR3 region has the DNA TGTGCCAGCAGTTTACTAGAGAGCTCTGGAAACACCATATATTTT. Translating it yields CASSLLESSGNTIYF.

In its sample, this clone was seen a few times. The chain joins TRBV6-5 to TRBJ2-6; 9 bases are shared with TRBD1. Trimming removed 10 bases from V and 0 bases from J; junction bases left unmatched: 4. The CDR3 runs 15 residues. Germline V gene data show CDR1 as MNHEY and CDR2 as SVGAGI. DNA of the CDR3: TGTGCCACCCAGACAGGGGGCTCTGGGGCCAACGTCCTGACTTTC. Encoded protein: CATQTGGSGANVLTF.

V usage is TRBV7-2 and J usage is TRBJ2-7, with 7 positions matching TRBD1. This CDR3 region has 15 residues. V was pared by 2 bases and J by 2 bases, with 6 bases of the junction left unmatched. CDR1 is SGHTA, CDR2 FQGNSA, per germline. The CDR3 nucleotides are TGTGCCAGCAGCTTAAGGCAGGGGGTGGCCTACGAGCAGTACTTC. It yields the protein CASSLRQGVAYEQYF.

This chain links TRBV6-5 with TRBJ2-2; D not resolved. The CDR3 is 16 amino acids. V shed 0 bases and J shed 6 bases, with 14 bases lying between them. CDR1 and CDR2 from the germline V gene are MNHEY and SVGAGI. The CDR3 DNA sequence: TGTGCCAGCAGTTACTCTAGGCGGTCAAGCTCCGGGGAGCTGTTTTTT. Its protein product is CASSYSRRSSSGELFF.

This rearrangement joins TRBV5-1 to TRBJ2-5, with 10 positions matching TRBD2. Germline assignment: CDR1 SGHRS and CDR2 YFSETQ. The CDR3 extends over 17 amino acids. V trimming: 5 bases; J trimming: 3 bases; junction bases outside the gene matches: 13. Written as DNA, the CDR3 is TGCGCCAGCAGTTTCGACCCTAGCGGGGGTCTGGAAGAGACCCAGTACTTC. Its protein is CASSFDPSGGLEETQYF.

The chain recombines TRBV2 with TRBJ2-1; a weak D match, TRBD2 (5 bases). CDR1 and CDR2 from the germline V gene are SNHLY and FYNNEI. The CDR3 is made up of 18 amino acids. V lost 2 bases to trimming and J lost 0 bases, with 17 bases between them. The CDR3 bases are TGTGCCAGCAGTGAACTGGGGAGTTCCGGACGCTCCTACAATGAGCAGTTCTTC. Its translation is CASSELGSSGRSYNEQFF.

V gene TRBV4-3 combines with J gene TRBJ1-2; no firm D call. The germline V gene has CDR1 LGHNA and CDR2 YSLEER. Trimming stripped 0 bases from V and 2 bases from J, with 10 bases between. The CDR3 runs to 15 residues. The CDR3 DNA sequence: TGCGCCAGCAGCCAAGATACAGCGGTAAACTATGGCTACACCTTC. Its protein product is CASSQDTAVNYGYTF.

The chain has TRBV5-1 and TRBJ2-5; 10 bases align to TRBD2. V lost 0 bases and J lost 3; bases outside the gene matches: 5. The CDR3 consists of 16 residues. The germline V gene encodes CDR1 SGHRS and CDR2 YFSETQ. The CDR3 loop reads CASSLGSGGHKETQYF. The CDR3 nucleotides are TGCGCCAGCAGCTTGGGTAGCGGGGGGCACAAAGAGACCCAGTACTTC.

CDR3 protein: CASSPQLNTEAFF. The CDR3 nucleotides read TGTGCCAGCAGCCCACAGCTGAACACTGAAGCTTTCTTT. The chain joins TRBV12-3 or TRBV12-4 to TRBJ1-1; unclear D gene. The CDR3 runs to 13 residues. Trimming took 6 bases from V and 0 from J, leaving 8 bases between them.

This chain's CDR3 is CASSLRAAGYTF. The CDR3 region has the DNA TGTGCCAGCAGCTTGCGAGCTGCTGGCTACACCTTC. The chain couples TRBV5-8 to TRBJ1-2; D call uncertain. The CDR3 length is 12 residues. Trimming removed 1 base at V and 7 bases at J, with 8 bases between. CDR1 and CDR2 (germline): SGHTS, YDEGEE. Full variable domain (outside the CDR3, taken from reference TRBV5-8 and TRBJ1-2): EAGVTQSPTHLIKTRGQQATLRCSPISGHTSVYWYQQALGLGLQFLLWYDEGEERNRGNFPPRFSGRQFPNYSSELNVNALELEDSALYLCASSLRAAGYTFGSGTRLTVV.

This clone occurred once. The rearrangement uses TRBV10-3 and TRBJ2-1; 8 nucleotides align to TRBD1. The V gene end was trimmed by 6 bases and the J gene end by 6 bases; junction bases not matched to a gene: 7. CDR1 and CDR2 (germline): ENHRY, SYGVKD. The CDR3 spans 14 residues. The DNA of the CDR3 is TGTGCCATCAGGGGGCAGGGGGCGCCCAATGAGCAGTTCTTC. Protein sequence: CAIRGQGAPNEQFF.